The entry below describes one TCR beta chain. A read error is possible here, since a much larger clone lies one base away. The sample belongs to a study of control samples from healthy donors and cancer patients. Generated by immunoSEQ multiplex PCR, the TCRdb table keeps only in-frame clones and is missing some. The table records around 90,000 clones, around 85% of them present only once. Germline CDR1 is GTSNPN and CDR2 is SVGIG (reference sequence). This CDR3 is built from 16 residues. Sequencing used blood. This chain uses TRBV30 with TRBJ1-2, with D possibly being TRBD1 (5 bases). This receptor was taken from a woman aged 35 to 49 in good health. Here the CDR3 DNA reads TGTGCCTGGAAAGGATTATGGACAAAGGCTAACTATGACTACACCTTC. Its protein product is CAWKGLWTKANYDYTF. Full variable domain (missing parts from reference TRBV30 and TRBJ1-2): SQTIHQWPATLVQPVGSPLSLECTVEGTSNPNLYWYRQAAGRGLQLLFYSVGIGQISSEVPQNLSASRPQDRQFILSSKKLLLSDSGFYLCAWKGLWTKANYDYTFGSGTRLTVV.